Included here is one T cell receptor (beta chain) sequence, with context. Antigen unknown. These data come from a study of T cell repertoires in cytomegalovirus infection. The study, taken as a whole, reports: CMV-specific TCR beta clonotypes restricted by HLA-C were the ones dominating the ex vivo response.

MiXCR, run by TCRdb on the reads, gives a single entry per CDR3 protein. The data hold under 70,000 distinct CDR3 sequences, with approximately 36% observed a single time. Germline loops: CDR1 SQVTM, CDR2 ANQGSEA. The CDR3 covers 12 residues. V was pared by 4 bases and J by 7 bases, with 12 bases between. Specimen: PBMCs, sequenced either directly or after in vitro stimulation (not recorded which). This chain joins TRBV29-1 and TRBJ2-3; unclear D gene. This clonotype was sampled from a human donor in good health (CMV status not recorded). Some clones in this sample may be carry-over from other donors' samples. The CDR3 DNA follows: TGCAGCGTTGTGAAGGGCTCAAATACGCAGTATTTT. Amino acids: CSVVKGSNTQYF.